Reported below is one TCR beta chain. The antigen remains undetermined. The sample belongs to a study of T-cell memory formation after mild COVID-19. Study overall: Clusters were largely donor specific. Notes on the study in general: Clones contracting day 15 to 85 were balanced CD4/CD8; later expanders leaned CD4+. Some clones that responded were present in memory (sampled pre-infection), which suggests cross-reactive memory joined. Among contracting clones, CD4+ were mainly CM/EM and CD8+ enriched in EMRA.

TCRdb processed the 5' RACE reads anew with MiXCR; each CDR3 protein has one entry. The table records fewer than 140,000 distinct CDR3 sequences, 9.5% to 15% of them present only once. Sequenced sample: PBMCs or a T cell subset sorted from them (not recorded which). This TCR was recovered from an adult woman who had mild COVID-19 (a few samples of this study predate the infection). Cell type and time point are not known.

For the CDR3, the DNA is TGTGCCTCCGGACAGGGGGCAGATACGCAGTATTTT. Translation gives CASGQGADTQYF. The chain links TRBV7-8 to TRBJ2-3; 10 bases align to TRBD1. CDR1 is SGHVS, CDR2 FQNEAQ, per germline. The length of the CDR3 is 12 residues. J lost 4 bases, V lost 11 bases, and 3 bases had no gene match.